The source of this T cell receptor (beta chain) is a study of blood T cell repertoires in COVID-19. Study-level background: Whether acute or convalescent, the COVID-19 samples came from the United States, Italy and Spain. From T cells, B-cell-depleted T cells, or PBMCs came the material, which was cDNA or gDNA.

Under the authors' procedure: Estimation of nucleated cell counts relied on the amplification of reference gene primers. Assay: immunoSEQ multiplex PCR; the TCRdb copy retains only in-frame clones and omits some. That table furnishes V, J and clone size, whereas the DNA furnished D and trimming. Among 170,000 or so clones, just under 90% were seen once, and the ten largest hold just under 0.9%. This clone has a handful of counts. CDR3 length equals 14 residues. Germline CDR1 and CDR2: SGDLS and YYNGEE. V was pared by 3 bases and J by 0 bases, with 8 bases between. The source material was peripheral blood. This TCR derives from a woman aged 18-29 years who had recovered from COVID-19. The gene calls are TRBV9 and TRBJ2-3; D might be TRBD2 (5 bases). The CDR3 sequence is CASSGSGSTDTQYF. The DNA for the CDR3 is TGTGCCAGCAGCGGGAGCGGTAGCACAGATACGCAGTATTTT.